The sequence of this TCR beta chain was determined in a study of shared clonotypes between healthy human individuals. Regarding the study as a whole: It was the non-shared clonotypes that had lower generation probabilities than clonotypes shared by all four donors.

A word on this clone: Its antigen is not identified.

There are 14 residues in the CDR3. With 5 bases removed from V and 3 bases from J, the gap between germline ends came to 13 bases. CDR1 is SGHTA, CDR2 FQGNSA, per germline. Sequenced by immunoSEQ multiplex PCR; TCRdb stores in-frame clones only, minus some. The sample consists of about 990,000 clones, approximately 78% of them appearing once. The sequence was obtained from a man aged 18 to 35 in good health. Some clones in this sample may be carry-over from other donors' samples. The chain joins TRBV7-2 to TRBJ2-5, with D perhaps matching TRBD1 (6 bases). The specimen sequenced was memory CD4+ T cells from PBMCs. As to subset: CD45RA-negative fraction. This CDR3 reads CASSPYRAEETQYF. The CDR3 DNA is TGTGCCAGCAGCCCTTACAGGGCTGAAGAGACCCAGTACTTC. Together with reference TRBV7-2 and TRBJ2-5, the CDR3 gives the full variable domain: GAGVSQSPSNKVTEKGKDVELRCDPISGHTALYWYRQSLGQGLEFLIYFQGNSAPDKSGLPSDRFSAERTGGSVSTLTIQRTQQEDSAVYLCASSPYRAEETQYFGPGTRLLVL.